A single T cell receptor (beta chain) is shown here with its context. Its antigen is as yet unknown. Sequencing was performed with immunoSEQ multiplex PCR; in TCRdb, only in-frame clones are kept and a portion is missing. The table shows 90,000 to 120,000 clones, with approximately 90% occurring only once. This sample is drawn from a study of identifying expanded T cells in peripheral blood. Trimming took off 2 bases at V and 7 bases at J, with 3 bases between the two ends. Germline V gene lookup returns CDR1 SNHLY and CDR2 FYNNEI. The CDR3 runs to 12 residues. The study's findings and limits: Over two and four weeks, about 16 and 19 clones changed, versus 1.2 between replicates.

Sequences were obtained from blood. The chain joins TRBV2 to TRBJ1-6; no clear D. This sequence originates from a person aged 18 to 75 in good health. This CDR3 is CASSESNSPLHF. The CDR3 region has the DNA TGTGCCAGCAGTGAATCCAATTCACCCCTCCACTTT.